Shown below are 5 T cell receptor beta chains from a single sample sequenced in a study of read filtering for tumor transcriptome and immune sequencing. This library used roughly 0.4 ug RNA and molecular barcoded adaptors spanning alpha/delta and beta/gamma chains. Each CDR3 protein gets one entry after TCRdb re-called the reads with MiXCR. The table records around 65,000 distinct CDR3 sequences, approximately 20% of them present only once. The sequencing input was a population of CD138-negative cells sorted from bone marrow. The receptors come from a donor at least 40 years old with multiple myeloma.

Concerning this clonotype: This clone may be a read error of a much larger clone one base away. The J gene is TRBJ2-2, the V gene TRBV6-1, with 9 bases aligning to TRBD1. The CDR3 is 14 amino acids. V gave up 10 bases and J gave up 6 bases; unmatched junction bases: 9. Germline assignment: CDR1 MNHNS and CDR2 SASEGT. The CDR3 protein is CANKPGQGAGELFF. The DNA for the CDR3 is TGTGCCAACAAACCGGGACAGGGTGCCGGGGAGCTGTTTTTT.

The CDR3 sequence: CASSFQGGTDTQYF. The CDR3 DNA reads as TGTGCCAGCAGCTTCCAGGGGGGCACAGATACGCAGTATTTT. The chain recombines TRBV7-3 with TRBJ2-3; 7 positions agree with TRBD1. J lost 1 base, V lost 3 bases, and 1 base had no gene match. Per germline, CDR1 SGHTA and CDR2 FQGTGA. The CDR3 has 14 residues.

This clonotype was found many times. The chain is built from TRBV20-1 and TRBJ2-1, with 7 bases lining up with TRBD2. The CDR3 sequence is 14 residues long. Per the germline V gene, CDR1 is DFQATT and CDR2 is SNEGSKA (reference sequence). J gave up 7 bases and V 1 base, and 7 bases lay outside the gene matches. The CDR3 DNA reads as TGCAGTGCTAGAGCTGGACTAGTGAGTAATGAGCAGTTCTTC. Translating it yields CSARAGLVSNEQFF.

As to this clonotype: Compared with germline, one end of the junction differs, possibly owing to a read error. This chain joins TRBV7-9 and TRBJ2-1, with D perhaps matching TRBD1 (5 bases). The CDR3 covers 15 residues. The germline V gene has CDR1 SEHNR and CDR2 FQNEAQ (reference sequence). The CDR3 DNA follows: TGTGCCAGCAGCTTTCAGGGAAGCCCCTACAATGAGCAGGTCTTC. Protein sequence: CASSFQGSPYNEQVF. The full variable domain, its missing parts supplied by reference TRBV7-9 and TRBJ2-1, is DTGVSQNPRHKITKRGQNVTFRCDPISEHNRLYWYRQTLGQGPEFLTYFQNEAQLEKSRLLSDRFSAERPKGSFSTLEIQRTEQGDSAMYLCASSFQGSPYNEQVFGPGTRLTVL.

This clonotype was seen ten or more times. V usage is TRBV12-5 and J usage is TRBJ1-1; a possible D gene is TRBD1 (5 bases). Germline CDR1 LGHNT, CDR2 FRNRAP. The CDR3 runs to 14 residues. Trimming shortened V by 5 bases and J by 4 bases, and 14 bases separated the two germline ends. The CDR3 region is CASGGWGRGTEAFF. The CDR3 DNA reads TGTGCTAGTGGTGGATGGGGTAGGGGCACTGAAGCTTTCTTT. The full variable domain, completed using reference TRBV12-5 and TRBJ1-1, is DARVTQTPRHKVTEMGQEVTMRCQPILGHNTVFWYRQTMMQGLELLAYFRNRAPLDDSGMPKDRFSAEMPDATLATLKIQPSEPRDSAVYFCASGGWGRGTEAFFGQGTRLTVV.